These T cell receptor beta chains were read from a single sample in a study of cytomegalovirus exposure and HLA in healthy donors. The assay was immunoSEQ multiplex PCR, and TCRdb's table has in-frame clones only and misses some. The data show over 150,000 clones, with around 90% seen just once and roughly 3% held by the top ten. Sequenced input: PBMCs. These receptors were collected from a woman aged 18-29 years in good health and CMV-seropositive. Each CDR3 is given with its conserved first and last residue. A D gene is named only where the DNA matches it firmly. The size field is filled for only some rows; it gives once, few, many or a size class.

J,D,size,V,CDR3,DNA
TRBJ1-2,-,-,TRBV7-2,CASSLLMDSHGYTF,TGTGCCAGCAGCTTATTAATGGACTCACATGGCTACACCTTC
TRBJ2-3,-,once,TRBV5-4,CASSDRTKSQDTQYF,TGTGCCAGCAGCGACAGAACGAAGAGCCAAGATACGCAGTATTTT
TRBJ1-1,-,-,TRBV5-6,CASRLRAGLRTEAFF,TGTGCCAGCAGGCTCCGGGCGGGATTACGGACTGAAGCTTTCTTT
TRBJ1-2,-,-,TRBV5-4,CASSASTGSYGYTF,TGTGCCAGCAGCGCGTCGACAGGCTCCTATGGCTACACCTTC
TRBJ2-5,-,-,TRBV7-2,CASSSQRRTQETQYF,TGTGCCAGCAGCTCCCAGCGGCGCACACAAGAGACCCAGTACTTC
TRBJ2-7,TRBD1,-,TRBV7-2,CASSLPPGDRGRYEQYF,TGTGCCAGCAGCTTACCACCCGGGGACAGGGGGCGTTACGAGCAGTACTTC
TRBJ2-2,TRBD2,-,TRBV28,CASSFGGGTSGRGYTGELFF,TGTGCCAGCAGTTTTGGCGGCGGGACTAGCGGGAGGGGATACACCGGGGAGCTGTTTTTT
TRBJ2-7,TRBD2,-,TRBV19,CASSIGAGPSYEQYF,TGTGCCAGTAGTATAGGAGCGGGACCCTCCTACGAGCAGTACTTC
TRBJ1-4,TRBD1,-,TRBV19,CASSMGQSNEKLFF,TGTGCCAGTAGTATGGGACAGTCTAATGAAAAACTGTTTTTT
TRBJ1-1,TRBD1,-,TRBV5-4,CASSATGGRTEAFF,TGTGCCAGCAGCGCGACAGGGGGCCGGACTGAAGCTTTCTTT
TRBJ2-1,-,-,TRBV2,CASRAPDTDSYNEQFF,TGTGCCAGCAGGGCCCCGGATACAGACTCCTACAATGAGCAGTTCTTC
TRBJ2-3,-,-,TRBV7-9,CASSLAGDLDTQYF,TGTGCCAGCAGCTTAGCGGGGGACTTGGATACGCAGTATTTT
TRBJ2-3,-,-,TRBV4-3,CASSQGLSTDTQYF,TGCGCCAGCAGCCAAGGACTGTCCACAGATACGCAGTATTTT
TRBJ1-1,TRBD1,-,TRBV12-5,CASGPRATGANEAFF,TGTGCTAGTGGACCCAGGGCTACAGGGGCCAATGAAGCTTTCTTT